The entry below describes one T cell receptor beta chain. The antigen is not known. Measured with immunoSEQ multiplex PCR; TCRdb has only the in-frame clones, and not every one. The table has 14,000 or so clones, less than 90% seen once. Regarding treatment: AdE1-LMPpoly-expanded autologous EBV-specific T-cell therapy followed by anti-PD-1 nivolumab. From germline, CDR1 is MNHEY and CDR2 SVGEGT. The V gene end was trimmed by 2 bases and the J gene end by 6 bases; junction bases not matched to a gene: 10. This CDR3 has 15 residues. This sample is drawn from a study of EBV T-cell therapy then PD-1 blockade in nasopharyngeal carcinoma.

This TCR came from a man aged 35-49 years with nasopharyngeal carcinoma. The chain joins TRBV6-2 or TRBV6-3 to TRBJ2-7, with 7 nucleotides matching TRBD1. The sequencing here drew on CD8+ T cells from blood, taken at roughly day 99 from a patient whose treatment included autologous EBV-specific T cells and nivolumab. The CDR3 here is CASSYTAEGAAEQYF. DNA of the CDR3: TGTGCCAGCAGTTACACTGCTGAGGGGGCGGCCGAGCAGTACTTC.